Listed below are T cell receptor beta chains from one sample, sequenced in a study of blood T cell repertoires in COVID-19. Data came from immunoSEQ multiplex PCR; TCRdb stores just in-frame clones and leaves some out. Counted here are about 220,000 clones, about 90% occurring once; the ten biggest clones make up about 2%. Sequencing was performed on peripheral blood. These TCRs come from a man aged 35 to 55 with active or convalescent COVID-19. CDR3s include the opening cysteine and the closing phenylalanine or tryptophan.

TRBJ1-4 | TRBV18 | CASSPGQGNTNEKLFF
TRBJ1-6 | TRBV19 | CASSNTGNSPLHF
TRBJ1-4 | TRBV6-6 | CASGSGHFNEKLFF
TRBJ2-1 | TRBV30 | CAWVKAGPYNEQFF
TRBJ1-1 | TRBV5-1 | CASSLVGGSNTEAFF
TRBJ1-6 | TRBV4-1 | CASSQDTMAGGWTLHF
TRBJ1-1 | TRBV19 | CASNVQGDTEAFF
TRBJ1-1 | TRBV10-3 | CAISEQGNTEAFF
TRBJ1-2 | TRBV9 | CASSVANSVADGYTF
TRBJ1-1 | TRBV14 | CASSPKGLVNTEAFF
TRBJ1-4 | TRBV3-1/TRBV3-2 | CASSQDVWPVLLDEKLFF
TRBJ1-1 | TRBV12-5 | CASGLRDTTDEAFF
TRBJ1-5 | TRBV6-6 | CASSSGTGRSQPQHF
TRBJ1-2 | TRBV5-8 | CASSLELSGYTF
TRBJ1-1 | TRBV18 | CASSPTANTEAFF
TRBJ1-1 | TRBV5-1 | CASSLLAGGNTEAFF
TRBJ1-3 | TRBV2 | CAATTWTASGNTIYF
TRBJ1-6 | TRBV6-6 | CASRGGGNSPLHF
TRBJ1-2 | TRBV2 | CASRGQETSYGYTF
TRBJ1-2 | TRBV28 | CASSLDRALYGYTF
TRBJ2-3 | TRBV28 | CASSDYSSTDTQYF
TRBJ2-2 | TRBV5-1 | CASSFQNTGELFF
TRBJ2-3 | TRBV4-1 | CASSRQASGSTDTQYF
TRBJ1-1 | TRBV10-3 | CAISAGDLNTEAFF
TRBJ2-7 | TRBV5-1 | CASSLELAYYEQYF
TRBJ2-7 | TRBV27 | CASSSYREGYEQYF
TRBJ1-5 | TRBV28 | CASSFYSNQPQHF
TRBJ1-1 | TRBV2 | CASIVLDRGQTEAFF
TRBJ2-3 | TRBV9 | CASSAWTGVYTDTQYF